A selection of T cell receptor beta chains follows, all from one sample in a study of long-term antiretroviral therapy in people with HIV. Clones were read by immunoSEQ multiplex PCR, and TCRdb kept only the in-frame ones, dropping some. The table has about 35,000 clones, roughly four fifths seen once. The input for sequencing was unsorted PBMCs, taken 0.3 years after starting antiretroviral therapy. The source of these receptors is a man aged 18 to 30 with HIV. CDR3s include the opening cysteine and the closing phenylalanine or tryptophan. D genes are given only for firm matches. Clone size, where shown, is once, few, many, or a class for clones that have expanded.

d_gene,abundance,j_gene,v_gene,CDR3nt,CDR3aa
NA,NA,TRBJ2-2,TRBV6-5,TGTGCCAGCAGTTGGACGGACACCGGGGAGCTGTTTTTT,CASSWTDTGELFF
TRBD1,NA,TRBJ1-2,TRBV5-6,TGTGCCAGCAGAGGGGGCCCATCTAACTATGGCTACACCTTC,CASRGGPSNYGYTF
NA,NA,TRBJ2-7,TRBV2,TGTGCCAGCGGCGGGCAGGGTCGATACTTC,CASGGQGRYF
NA,once,TRBJ2-5,TRBV29-1,TGCAGCGTTGATTCTCAGCCTCATGGCGGTAGCGAGACCCAGTACTTC,CSVDSQPHGGSETQYF
NA,NA,TRBJ1-4,TRBV5-1,TGCGCCAGCAGCTTGGCCTGGGGGGCCAGTAATGAAAAACTGTTTTTT,CASSLAWGASNEKLFF
NA,NA,TRBJ2-6,TRBV5-5,TGTGCCAGCAGCTTGGTGGGGTTTTCTGGGGCCAACGTCCTGACTTTC,CASSLVGFSGANVLTF
TRBD2,NA,TRBJ2-7,TRBV4-2,TGTGCCAGCAGCCAAGATTATAGCGGGGGCTCCTACGAGCAGTACTTC,CASSQDYSGGSYEQYF
NA,NA,TRBJ1-2,TRBV6-5,TGTGCCAGCGGACCGGGATTCGGCGCGAATTGGGGCTACACCTTC,CASGPGFGANWGYTF
TRBD1,once,TRBJ1-2,TRBV5-4,TGTGCCAGCAGCCTCCCCAACCCAGGGGGGCGGGGCTACACCTTC,CASSLPNPGGRGYTF
NA,NA,TRBJ2-7,TRBV9,TGTGCCAGCAGTTCCGTCCGGAGTGAGCAGTACTTC,CASSSVRSEQYF
NA,NA,TRBJ1-1,TRBV7-6,TGTGCCAGCAGGCCCGTTGGCGGGCGGAACACTGAAGCTTTCTTT,CASRPVGGRNTEAFF
TRBD1,NA,TRBJ1-2,TRBV5-4,TGTGCCAGCGGCAGGGGGCAGGGCTATGGCTACACCTTC,CASGRGQGYGYTF
TRBD2,NA,TRBJ2-5,TRBV4-2,TGTGCCAGCAGCCAAGGAGCGGGGGGCGGGAGGGAGACCCAGTACTTC,CASSQGAGGGRETQYF
NA,NA,TRBJ2-2,TRBV7-2,TGTGCCAGCAGCTTATTGGCAGGGGGAGGAATCGGGGAGCTGTTTTTT,CASSLLAGGGIGELFF
NA,NA,TRBJ1-1,TRBV6-6,TGTGCCAGCAGTTCCCTCACCCGGAACACTGAAGCTTTCTTT,CASSSLTRNTEAFF
NA,few,TRBJ2-5,TRBV6-5,TGTGCCAGCAGTTACTCAGGTTGGGAGACCCAGTACTTC,CASSYSGWETQYF
NA,NA,TRBJ1-2,TRBV6-5,TGTGCCAGCAGCCCCAGGATTAACTATGGCTACACCTTC,CASSPRINYGYTF
TRBD2,once,TRBJ2-1,TRBV7-9,TGTGCCAGCAGCATTAGCGGGAGTTTGGGTAATGAGCAGTTCTTC,CASSISGSLGNEQFF
NA,NA,TRBJ2-3,TRBV27,TGTGCCAGCAGAATGGCCGGGTCGCAGTATTTT,CASRMAGSQYF
NA,NA,TRBJ2-7,TRBV5-1,TGCGCCAGCAGCCCTAACCGGGACCAAAGGACCTACGAGCAGTACTTC,CASSPNRDQRTYEQYF
NA,NA,TRBJ2-3,TRBV9,TGTGCCAGCAGCGTAGTGGCCAACTCTGATACGCAGTATTTT,CASSVVANSDTQYF
TRBD1,NA,TRBJ1-6,TRBV9,TGTGCCAGCAGTCCGACGGGGACAGAGATTAATTCACCCCTCCACTTT,CASSPTGTEINSPLHF
NA,NA,TRBJ2-1,TRBV15,TGTGCCACCAGCAGAGAGTCGGTGAGCTCCTACAATGAGCAGTTCTTC,CATSRESVSSYNEQFF
NA,NA,TRBJ1-1,TRBV7-2,TGTGCCAGCAGAATAGGGTTGACGGTTACTGAAGCTTTCTTT,CASRIGLTVTEAFF
TRBD2,once,TRBJ2-5,TRBV9,TGTGCCAGCAGCGTAGAGGGTAGCGGGGGGGCAGAGACCCAGTACTTC,CASSVEGSGGAETQYF
NA,once,TRBJ2-3,TRBV28,TGTGCCAGCAGTTTGATACGTGTCGGCACAGATACGCAGTATTTT,CASSLIRVGTDTQYF
NA,NA,TRBJ2-5,TRBV11-1,TGTGCCAGCAGCCAGTCGGGTGACTTGGAGACCCAGTACTTC,CASSQSGDLETQYF
TRBD1,NA,TRBJ1-1,TRBV6-1,TGTGCCAGCAGGCCCAGACAGGGGGGATACACTGAAGCTTTCTTT,CASRPRQGGYTEAFF
NA,few,TRBJ2-1,TRBV9,TGTGCCAGCAGCGTACCCCACAGGGAGCAGTTCTTC,CASSVPHREQFF